These T cell receptor beta chains were read from a single sample in a study of T cell responses to AZD1222 COVID-19 vaccine. Here immunoSEQ multiplex PCR was the method, and the copy in TCRdb shows in-frame clones only, minus some. There are some 110,000 clones in the sample; around 91% occur only once, and around 20% lies in the top ten. The sample was peripheral blood, taken on day 0 of AZD1222 vaccination. The receptors come from an adult in good health. Both conserved end residues are part of each CDR3. Each record gives: V gene, D gene, J gene, clone size, CDR3 protein, CDR3 DNA. D genes are given only for firm matches. Clone sizes are given selectively: once, few, many, or a class where the clone is expanded.

TRBV25-1	TRBD1	TRBJ1-6	NA	CASSDGQGIGFNSPLHF	TGTGCCAGCAGTGATGGACAGGGGATAGGATTCAATTCACCCCTCCACTTT
TRBV7-9	NA	TRBJ2-7	NA	CASSPRSRGGRYEQYF	TGTGCCAGCAGCCCTCGGAGCAGAGGGGGTCGTTACGAGCAGTACTTC
TRBV6-5	TRBD2	TRBJ2-7	NA	CASRGTSIYEQYF	TGTGCCAGCAGGGGGACTAGTATCTACGAGCAGTACTTC
TRBV23-1	TRBD1	TRBJ1-6	few	CASKPGQGNRSPLHF	TGCGCCAGCAAGCCGGGACAGGGGAATAGATCACCCCTCCACTTT
TRBV11-2	NA	TRBJ2-2	NA	CASSSQITVRGTGELFF	TGTGCCAGCAGCTCCCAAATCACAGTAAGAGGGACCGGGGAGCTGTTTTTT
TRBV6-1	NA	TRBJ2-7	once	CASSEGFYPAYEQYF	TGTGCCAGCAGTGAGGGATTTTACCCGGCCTACGAGCAGTACTTC
TRBV7-2	TRBD2	TRBJ2-1	NA	CASSLGSLLVGGYNEQFF	TGTGCCAGCAGCTTAGGCTCCCTTCTAGTGGGGGGGTACAATGAGCAGTTCTTC
TRBV4-1	TRBD1	TRBJ2-3	NA	CASSHPGGRTDTQYF	TGCGCCAGCAGCCACCCAGGGGGACGCACAGATACGCAGTATTTT
TRBV20-1	NA	TRBJ2-7	NA	CSATPADEQYF	TGCAGTGCTACCCCGGCTGACGAGCAGTACTTC
TRBV19	TRBD1	TRBJ1-2	NA	CASRAMLGQGAIDGYTF	TGTGCCAGTCGCGCTATGCTCGGACAGGGGGCAATTGATGGCTACACCTTC
TRBV28	TRBD1	TRBJ1-1	NA	CASSGGQNKMNTEAFF	TGTGCCAGCAGTGGGGGACAGAACAAAATGAACACTGAAGCTTTCTTT
TRBV7-3	TRBD1	TRBJ2-5	NA	CASSADRETQYF	TGTGCCAGCAGCGCGGACAGGGAAACCCAGTACTTC
TRBV30	NA	TRBJ1-1	NA	CAWDSSMNTEAFF	TGTGCCTGGGACAGCTCTATGAACACTGAAGCTTTCTTT
TRBV18	NA	TRBJ1-3	few	CASSPESTSSGNTIYF	TGTGCCAGCTCACCCGAGAGTACGAGCTCTGGAAACACCATATATTTT
TRBV5-6	NA	TRBJ1-3	once	CASSLDSRGGNTIYF	TGTGCCAGCAGCTTGGACAGCCGAGGAGGAAACACCATATATTTT
TRBV9	NA	TRBJ2-5	once	CASSVDGGAPQYF	TGTGCCAGCAGCGTAGATGGGGGCGCGCCCCAGTACTTC
TRBV19	TRBD2	TRBJ2-3	once	CASSQGLAGTDTQYF	TGTGCCAGTAGTCAGGGACTAGCGGGCACAGATACGCAGTATTTT
TRBV7-3	TRBD2	TRBJ2-3	NA	CASSPTSGGTDTQYF	TGTGCCAGCAGCCCAACTAGCGGGGGCACAGATACGCAGTATTTT
TRBV12-5	TRBD1	TRBJ1-1	NA	CASALDRGRAEAFF	TGTGCTAGTGCCCTTGACAGGGGAAGGGCTGAAGCTTTCTTT
TRBV18	NA	TRBJ2-3	NA	CASSPPTGNTDTQYF	TGTGCCAGCTCACCACCCACAGGGAACACAGATACGCAGTATTTT
TRBV27	NA	TRBJ2-1	NA	CASTIGGLSEQFF	TGTGCCAGCACCATAGGGGGGTTAAGTGAGCAGTTCTTC
TRBV4-2	TRBD1	TRBJ1-2	NA	CASSPDRESDGYTF	TGTGCCAGCAGCCCAGACAGGGAATCTGATGGCTACACCTTC
TRBV19	NA	TRBJ1-6	NA	CASSSLGAAGSGNSPLHF	TGTGCCAGTAGTAGCCTCGGGGCGGCGGGTAGCGGGAATTCACCCCTCCACTTT
TRBV5-1	NA	TRBJ1-2	NA	CASSSGTTNYGYTF	TGCGCCAGCAGCTCCGGGACGACTAACTATGGCTACACCTTC
TRBV4-1	NA	TRBJ1-1	NA	CASSQGRGGRNTEAFF	TGCGCCAGCAGCCAAGGGCGGGGGGGCAGGAACACTGAAGCTTTCTTT
TRBV7-9	NA	TRBJ2-5	NA	CASSKTSGGRKETQYF	TGTGCCAGCAGCAAGACTAGTGGGGGGAGAAAAGAGACCCAGTACTTC
TRBV6-2/TRBV6-3	NA	TRBJ1-2	NA	CASSYSEYGYTF	TGTGCCAGCAGTTACTCCGAGTATGGCTACACCTTC
TRBV10-3	NA	TRBJ1-1	NA	CAISETGGSGTEAFF	TGTGCCATCAGTGAGACCGGGGGTAGCGGCACTGAAGCTTTCTTT
TRBV4-1	TRBD2	TRBJ2-2	once	CASSQGGLAGVNTGELFF	TGCGCCAGCAGCCAAGGTGGACTAGCGGGGGTGAACACCGGGGAGCTGTTTTTT
TRBV11-2	NA	TRBJ2-2	NA	CASSVSGDYTGELFF	TGTGCCAGCAGCGTTAGTGGGGACTACACCGGGGAGCTGTTTTTT
TRBV19	TRBD1	TRBJ1-6	NA	CASSTTGGRNSPLHF	TGTGCCAGTAGTACTACAGGGGGACGTAATTCACCCCTCCACTTT